What follows are 6 T cell receptor beta chains derived from one specimen sequenced in a study of cytotoxic CD8 clonotypes in ibrutinib-treated CLL. Only in-frame clones appear in the TCRdb table, and some are missing; sequencing was by immunoSEQ multiplex PCR. The table has approximately 210,000 clones, over 60% seen once. This specimen consisted of PBMCs, obtained after 24 months of ibrutinib treatment. Receptors originate from a human donor with chronic lymphocytic leukemia.

V gene TRBV5-5 combines with J gene TRBJ1-1; 7 bases fit TRBD1. Germline CDR1 SGHKS, CDR2 YYEKEE (reference sequence). The CDR3 has 11 residues. V was clipped by 8 bases and J by 8 bases; unmatched bases: 6. The CDR3 nucleotides read TGTGCCAGTGGTAGGGGGCTGGAAGCTTTCTTT. It codes for CASGRGLEAFF.

The genes are TRBV5-6 and TRBJ2-7; D is possibly TRBD1 (6 bases). The ends were cut back, 2 bases at V and 4 bases at J, with 16 bases in the middle. This CDR3 contains 15 residues. Germline lookup yields CDR1 SGHDT and CDR2 YYEEEE. The CDR3 DNA reads as TGTGCCAGCAGCTTCCCCACGGGCCAGGGGTACGAGCAGTACTTC. It is translated as CASSFPTGQGYEQYF.

The genes are TRBV7-6 and TRBJ2-7; 7 bases map to TRBD2. CDR1 is SGHVS and CDR2 is FNYEAQ in the germline V gene. The CDR3 consists of 14 residues. Losses at the gene ends were 3 bases for V and 6 bases for J; bases not matched to a gene: 8. The CDR3 sequence: CASSLGGRSLEQYF. As DNA, the CDR3 is TGTGCCAGCAGCTTGGGCGGGAGATCACTCGAGCAGTACTTC.

In this sample, this clone turned up a few times. V gene TRBV18 combines with J gene TRBJ1-2; D is ambiguous. Trimming cost V 3 bases and J 8 bases, with 16 bases left between them. This CDR3 comprises 14 residues. Germline V CDR1 and CDR2: KGHSH, LQKENI. CDR3 nucleotides: TGTGCCAGCTCACCGGAGAGGGCGGCGAAAGGCTACACCTTC. This translates into CASSPERAAKGYTF.

The chain joins TRBV7-6 to TRBJ2-1; D unclear. V gave up 7 bases and J gave up 7 bases, with 20 bases separating them. In germline, CDR1 is SGHVS, CDR2 FNYEAQ. CDR3 length: 15 residues. CDR3 sequence reads: CASNLRPGPENEQFF. The CDR3 DNA follows: TGTGCCAGCAACCTGCGACCGGGCCCAGAGAATGAGCAGTTCTTC.

This clone has just one count. J is TRBJ2-5 and V is TRBV28, with D tentatively TRBD1 or TRBD2 (6 bases each). The CDR3 is 16 residues long. Germline assignment: CDR1 MDHEN and CDR2 SYDVKM. The V gene lost 5 bases and the J gene lost 1 base, with 17 bases spanning the gap. This CDR3 reads CASSRGAYYIQETQYF. The CDR3 DNA is TGTGCCAGCAGTAGGGGGGCCTATTACATCCAAGAGACCCAGTACTTC. Variable domain in full (rest from reference TRBV28 and TRBJ2-5): DVKVTQSSRYLVKRTGEKVFLECVQDMDHENMFWYRQDPGLGLRLIYFSYDVKMKEKGDIPEGYSVSREKKERFSLILESASTNQTSMYLCASSRGAYYIQETQYFGPGTRLLVL.